This record covers a single TCR beta chain. Its antigen is still unknown. The assay was immunoSEQ multiplex PCR, and TCRdb's table has in-frame clones only and misses some. In the table there are over 75,000 clones, about nine tenths of which are singletons. Time point defined: cycle 4 day 1 (C4D1), after less than 7 weeks of nivolumab. In every patient, relapse followed autologous stem cell transplantation, while exposure to brentuximab vedotin differed. Best overall response was complete response, partial response or progressive disease in these relapsed/refractory classical Hodgkin lymphoma patients. The data were obtained in a study of PD-1 blockade in classical Hodgkin lymphoma. Study results and limitations: Significantly greater TCR diversity emerged by C4D1 in CD4+ cells but not CD8+ cells.

The TCR comes from a human donor with classical Hodgkin lymphoma. The starting material was peripheral blood mononuclear cells (PBMCs), obtained before the fourth cycle of nivolumab.

This CDR3 is CASRATDGSSGNTIYF. CDR3 DNA: TGTGCCAGCAGAGCTACGGACGGGTCCTCTGGAAACACCATATATTTT. The chain recombines TRBV2 with TRBJ1-3; D is unresolved. CDR3 length equals 16 residues. Trimming took 6 bases from V and 0 from J, leaving 15 bases between them. Germline-derived CDR1 and CDR2 are SNHLY and FYNNEI.